The 14 T cell receptor beta chains reported below all come from one sample, sequenced in a study of PD-1 blockade in classical Hodgkin lymphoma. Produced via immunoSEQ multiplex PCR; TCRdb's table is partial and in-frame only. Of tens of thousands of clones in the sample, 70% to 90% were seen once. As for time point: cycle 4 day 1 (C4D1), after six to seven weeks of nivolumab. In every patient, relapse followed autologous stem cell transplantation, while exposure to brentuximab vedotin differed. This material consisted of peripheral blood mononuclear cells (PBMCs), taken before the fourth cycle of nivolumab. The receptors stem from a human donor with classical Hodgkin lymphoma.

The genes are TRBV30 and TRBJ1-2; TRBD1 agrees at 7 bases. V shed 4 bases, J shed 4 bases, and the junction held 6 bases outside the gene matches. The CDR3 has 13 amino acids. Germline V gene data show CDR1 as GTSNPN and CDR2 as SVGIG (reference sequence). DNA of the CDR3: TGTGCCTGGAATTTCCAGGGGGGCTATGGCTACACCTTC. Its protein product is CAWNFQGGYGYTF.

The J gene is TRBJ1-1, the V gene TRBV5-1, with TRBD1 matching 7 bases. CDR3 length: 14 residues. V shed 4 bases and J 1 base; nucleotides not matched to a gene: 4. CDR1 is SGHRS and CDR2 is YFSETQ in the germline V gene. This CDR3 reads CASSPGQPNTEAFF. CDR3 coding DNA: TGCGCCAGCAGCCCGGGACAGCCGAACACTGAAGCTTTCTTT.

V and J are TRBV14 and TRBJ2-7; weak D call: TRBD1 (5 bases). With 0 bases removed from V and 1 base from J, the gap between germline ends came to 16 bases. The CDR3 has 17 amino acids. CDR1 is SGHDN, CDR2 FVKESK, per germline. DNA of the CDR3: TGTGCCAGCAGCCAAGATCTATCTCCAGGGTATTCCTACGAGCAGTACTTC. Amino acid sequence: CASSQDLSPGYSYEQYF.

The gene calls are TRBV7-8 and TRBJ1-1; weak D call: TRBD1 (5 bases). The CDR3 is made up of 15 amino acids. Deletions cut 2 bases from V and 0 bases from J, with 10 bases between. The germline V gene encodes CDR1 SGHVS and CDR2 FQNEAQ. The CDR3 region is CASSLIRDLNTEAFF. The CDR3, as DNA: TGTGCCAGCAGCTTAATACGGGACCTGAACACTGAAGCTTTCTTT. Together with reference TRBV7-8 and TRBJ1-1, the CDR3 gives the full variable domain: GAGVSQSPRYKVAKRGQDVALRCDPISGHVSLFWYQQALGQGPEFLTYFQNEAQLDKSGLPSDRFFAERPEGSVSTLKIQRTQQEDSAVYLCASSLIRDLNTEAFFGQGTRLTVV.

This clone has a single count. The chain joins TRBV4-2 to TRBJ2-5; the match to TRBD2 covers 12 bases. The CDR3 length is 17 residues. The J segment lost 1 base and the V segment lost 3 bases, leaving 6 bases of the junction unmatched. Germline V gives CDR1 LGHNA, CDR2 YNFKEQ. The CDR3 region has the DNA TGTGCCAGCAGCCAGAGATCGGGACTAGCGGGCCAAGAGACCCAGTACTTC. Translating gives CASSQRSGLAGQETQYF.

The V gene is TRBV19, the J gene TRBJ2-3; possibly TRBD1 for D (5 bases). The germline V and J ends were trimmed by 1 base and 0 bases, with 8 bases remaining between them. This CDR3 is built from 15 residues. CDR1 LNHDA and CDR2 SQIVND come from the germline V gene (reference sequence). CDR3 sequence reads: CASSIGDSSTDTQYF. CDR3 coding DNA: TGTGCCAGTAGTATAGGAGACAGTAGCACAGATACGCAGTATTTT.

In this sample, this clone turned up a few times. J is TRBJ2-7 and V is TRBV7-9; D remains unclear. CDR1 is SEHNR and CDR2 is FQNEAQ in the germline V gene (reference sequence). The CDR3 covers 14 residues. Between the trimmed V and J ends, which lost 5 bases and 4 bases, there was a span of 15 bases. CDR3 bases: TGTGCCAGCAGCATTAAAACATCATTGTACGAGCAGTACTTC. Translating gives CASSIKTSLYEQYF.

This clone has a single count. The rearrangement uses TRBV5-1 and TRBJ2-7, with D perhaps TRBD1 (6 bases). The CDR3 has 14 amino acids. CDR1 SGHRS and CDR2 YFSETQ come from the germline V gene. Trimming stripped 0 bases from V and 2 bases from J, with 9 bases between. The CDR3 region is CASSLGTVAYEQYF. CDR3 bases: TGCGCCAGCAGCTTGGGGACAGTAGCCTACGAGCAGTACTTC.

V usage is TRBV6-5 and J usage is TRBJ2-7, with 8 bases fitting TRBD2. The germline V gene encodes CDR1 MNHEY and CDR2 SVGAGI. Trimming at V came to 6 bases and at J to 6 bases, leaving 10 bases not matched to a gene. The CDR3 has 14 residues. The CDR3 region has the DNA TGTGCCAGCAGCTCCAACCGGGAGGGCGGCGAGCAGTACTTC. Protein sequence: CASSSNREGGEQYF.

This chain connects TRBV5-1 to TRBJ2-2; 14 nucleotides agree with TRBD2. Germline V gives CDR1 SGHRS, CDR2 YFSETQ. The CDR3 consists of 18 residues. Germline trimming cut 4 bases from V and 5 bases from J; bases unmatched to any gene: 10. The CDR3 DNA is TGCGCCAGCAGCCCCTCGGGACTAGCGGGGGCCCGTACCGGGGAGCTGTTTTTT. This encodes CASSPSGLAGARTGELFF. The full variable domain, with the rest looked up from reference TRBV5-1 and TRBJ2-2, is KAGVTQTPRYLIKTRGQQVTLSCSPISGHRSVSWYQQTPGQGLQFLFEYFSETQRNKGNFPGRFSGRQFSNSRSEMNVSTLELGDSALYLCASSPSGLAGARTGELFFGEGSRLTVL.

The V call is TRBV9, the J call TRBJ1-1, with D unclear. The CDR3 covers 14 residues. Trimming cost V 3 bases and J 5 bases, with 14 bases left between them. Germline-derived CDR1 and CDR2 are SGDLS and YYNGEE. The CDR3 region is CASSAGWADTEAFF. The CDR3 coding sequence is TGTGCCAGCAGCGCCGGGTGGGCAGATACTGAAGCTTTCTTT.

The rearrangement links TRBV5-1 to TRBJ2-5; tentatively, D is TRBD2 (6 bases). The V gene lost 3 bases and the J gene lost 5 bases, with 14 bases spanning the gap. This CDR3 region has 14 residues. CDR1 SGHRS and CDR2 YFSETQ come from the germline V gene. The CDR3 nucleotides are TGCGCCAGCAGCTCCGCGGGGTCCCGGGAGACCCAGTACTTC. Residues: CASSSAGSRETQYF.

This chain joins TRBV7-8 and TRBJ2-1; maybe TRBD1 (6 bases). The germline V gene has CDR1 SGHVS and CDR2 FQNEAQ. The CDR3 totals 13 residues. V was trimmed by 3 bases and J by 8 bases, leaving 11 bases between them. This chain's CDR3 is CASSFDRSDEQFF. DNA of the CDR3: TGTGCCAGCAGCTTCGACAGGTCGGATGAGCAGTTCTTC.

J is TRBJ2-3 and V is TRBV5-1, with a tentative D call TRBD2 (5 bases). Germline V gene sequence: CDR1 SGHRS, CDR2 YFSETQ. Deletions cut 2 bases from V and 0 bases from J, with 10 bases between. This CDR3 spans 15 amino acids. The CDR3 reads CASSLAEPSTDTQYF. The CDR3 DNA follows: TGCGCCAGCAGCTTAGCGGAACCTAGCACAGATACGCAGTATTTT.